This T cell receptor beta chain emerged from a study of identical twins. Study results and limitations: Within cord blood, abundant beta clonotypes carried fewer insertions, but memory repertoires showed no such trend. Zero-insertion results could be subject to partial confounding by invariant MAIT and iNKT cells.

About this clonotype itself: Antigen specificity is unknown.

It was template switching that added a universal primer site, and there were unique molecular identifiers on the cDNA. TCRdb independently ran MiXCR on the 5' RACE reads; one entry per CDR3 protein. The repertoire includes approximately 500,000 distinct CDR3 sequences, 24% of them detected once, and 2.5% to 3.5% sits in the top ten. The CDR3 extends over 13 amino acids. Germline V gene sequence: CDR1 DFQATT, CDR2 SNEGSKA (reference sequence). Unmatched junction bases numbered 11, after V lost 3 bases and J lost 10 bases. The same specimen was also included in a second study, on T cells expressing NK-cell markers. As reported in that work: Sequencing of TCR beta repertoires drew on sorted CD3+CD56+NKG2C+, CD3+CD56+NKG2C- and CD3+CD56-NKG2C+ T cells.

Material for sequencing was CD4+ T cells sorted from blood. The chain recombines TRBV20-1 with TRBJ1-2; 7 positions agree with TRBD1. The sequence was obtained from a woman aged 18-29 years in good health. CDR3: CSARPSLGTDYTF. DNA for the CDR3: TGCAGTGCTAGGCCCTCTCTGGGGACAGACTACACCTTC.